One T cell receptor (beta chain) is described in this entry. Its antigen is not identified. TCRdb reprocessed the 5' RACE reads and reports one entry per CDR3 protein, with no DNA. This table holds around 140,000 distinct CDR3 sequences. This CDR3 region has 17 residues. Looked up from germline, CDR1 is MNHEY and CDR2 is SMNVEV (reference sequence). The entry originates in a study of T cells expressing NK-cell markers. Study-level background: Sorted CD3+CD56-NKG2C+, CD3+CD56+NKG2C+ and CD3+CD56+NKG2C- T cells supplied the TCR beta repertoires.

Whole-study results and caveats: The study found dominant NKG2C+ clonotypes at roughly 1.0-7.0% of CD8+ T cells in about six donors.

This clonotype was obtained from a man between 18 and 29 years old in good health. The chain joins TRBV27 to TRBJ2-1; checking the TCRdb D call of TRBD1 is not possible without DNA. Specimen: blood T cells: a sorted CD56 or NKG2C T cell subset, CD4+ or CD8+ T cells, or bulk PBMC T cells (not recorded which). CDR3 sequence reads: CASSVVPGGPIYDEQFF.